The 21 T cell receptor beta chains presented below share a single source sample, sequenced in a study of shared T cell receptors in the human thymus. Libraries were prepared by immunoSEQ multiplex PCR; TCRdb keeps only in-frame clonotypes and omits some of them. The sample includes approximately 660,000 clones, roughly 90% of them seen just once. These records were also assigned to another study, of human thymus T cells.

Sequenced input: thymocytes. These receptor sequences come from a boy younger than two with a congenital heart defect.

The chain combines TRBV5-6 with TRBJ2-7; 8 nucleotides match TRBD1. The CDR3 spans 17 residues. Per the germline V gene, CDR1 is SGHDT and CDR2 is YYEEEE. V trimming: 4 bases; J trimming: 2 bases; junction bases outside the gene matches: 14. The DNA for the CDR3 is TGTGCCAGCAGCGTGTTCCGACAGGGGAGAAGGGCCTACGAGCAGTACTTC. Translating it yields CASSVFRQGRRAYEQYF.

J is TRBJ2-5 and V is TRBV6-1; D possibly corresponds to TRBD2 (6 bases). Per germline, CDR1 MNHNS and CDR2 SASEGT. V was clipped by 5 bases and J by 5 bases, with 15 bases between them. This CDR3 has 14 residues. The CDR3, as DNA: TGTGCCAGCAGTATGTCCGGGGCGGGGGAGACCCAGTACTTC. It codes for CASSMSGAGETQYF.

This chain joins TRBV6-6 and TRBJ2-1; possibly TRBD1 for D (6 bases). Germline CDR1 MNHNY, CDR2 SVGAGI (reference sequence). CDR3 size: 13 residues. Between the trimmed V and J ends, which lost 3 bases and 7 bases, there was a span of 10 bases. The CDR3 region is CASSYQGPNEQFF. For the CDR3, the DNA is TGTGCCAGCAGTTATCAGGGGCCAAATGAGCAGTTCTTC.

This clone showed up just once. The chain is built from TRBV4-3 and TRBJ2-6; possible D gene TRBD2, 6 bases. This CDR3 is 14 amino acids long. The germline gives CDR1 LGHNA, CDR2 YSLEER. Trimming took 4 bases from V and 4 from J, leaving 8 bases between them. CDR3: CASSPREGANVLTF. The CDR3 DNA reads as TGCGCCAGCAGCCCACGGGAGGGGGCCAACGTCCTGACTTTC.

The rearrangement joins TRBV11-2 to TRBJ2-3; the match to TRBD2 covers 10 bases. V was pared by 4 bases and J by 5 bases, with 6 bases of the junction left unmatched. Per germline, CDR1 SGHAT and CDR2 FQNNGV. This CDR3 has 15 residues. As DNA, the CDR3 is TGTGCCAGCAGCTCCGTGGCTAGCGGGAGAGATACGCAGTATTTT. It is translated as CASSSVASGRDTQYF.

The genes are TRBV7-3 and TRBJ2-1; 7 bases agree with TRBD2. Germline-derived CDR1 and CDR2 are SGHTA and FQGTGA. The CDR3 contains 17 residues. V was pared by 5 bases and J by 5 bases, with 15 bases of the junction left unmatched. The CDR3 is CASSQRAGRESDNEQFF. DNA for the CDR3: TGTGCCAGCAGCCAAAGGGCGGGGCGGGAGAGTGACAATGAGCAGTTCTTC.

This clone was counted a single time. In nucleotides, the CDR3 is TGTGCTAGTGGCCCGACAGGGCGGATTGAAAAACTGTTTTTT. Its translation: CASGPTGRIEKLFF. The chain couples TRBV12-5 to TRBJ1-4, with 7 bases fitting TRBD1. The CDR3 has 14 amino acids. Looked up from germline, CDR1 is LGHNT and CDR2 is FRNRAP. J lost 7 bases, V lost 6 bases, and 8 bases had no gene match.

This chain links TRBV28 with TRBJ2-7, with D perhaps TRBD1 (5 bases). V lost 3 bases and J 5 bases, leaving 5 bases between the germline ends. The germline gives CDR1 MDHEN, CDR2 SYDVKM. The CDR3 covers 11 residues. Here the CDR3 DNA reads TGTGCCAGCAGTTTGGGGCACGAGCAGTACTTC. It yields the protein CASSLGHEQYF. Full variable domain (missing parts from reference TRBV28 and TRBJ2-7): DVKVTQSSRYLVKRTGEKVFLECVQDMDHENMFWYRQDPGLGLRLIYFSYDVKMKEKGDIPEGYSVSREKKERFSLILESASTNQTSMYLCASSLGHEQYFGPGTRLTVT.

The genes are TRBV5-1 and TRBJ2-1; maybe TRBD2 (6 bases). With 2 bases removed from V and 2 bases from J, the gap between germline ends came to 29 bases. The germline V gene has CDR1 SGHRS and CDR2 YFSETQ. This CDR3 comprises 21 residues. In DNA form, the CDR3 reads TGCGCCAGCAGCTTAACTCGACGGCCAGGGTGGGAGGACCCTGCCTACAATGAGCAGTTCTTC. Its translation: CASSLTRRPGWEDPAYNEQFF. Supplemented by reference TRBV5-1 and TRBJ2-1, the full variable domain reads KAGVTQTPRYLIKTRGQQVTLSCSPISGHRSVSWYQQTPGQGLQFLFEYFSETQRNKGNFPGRFSGRQFSNSRSEMNVSTLELGDSALYLCASSLTRRPGWEDPAYNEQFFGPGTRLTVL.

CDR3 coding DNA: TGTGCCAGTAAGTCCCGGGTCCAGGGGGAGCAGTACTTC. Amino acid sequence: CASKSRVQGEQYF. This chain connects TRBV28 to TRBJ2-7; TRBD1 is a possible D gene (6 bases). Trimming pared 9 bases from V and 7 bases from J, leaving 19 bases between. Germline V gives CDR1 MDHEN, CDR2 SYDVKM. This CDR3 has 13 residues.

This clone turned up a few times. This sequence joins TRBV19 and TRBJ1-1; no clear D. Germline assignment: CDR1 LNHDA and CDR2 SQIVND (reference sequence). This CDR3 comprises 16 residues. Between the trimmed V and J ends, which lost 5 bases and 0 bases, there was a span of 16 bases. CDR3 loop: CASSVRREGMNTEAFF. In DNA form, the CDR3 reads TGTGCCAGTAGTGTGAGGAGGGAGGGAATGAACACTGAAGCTTTCTTT.

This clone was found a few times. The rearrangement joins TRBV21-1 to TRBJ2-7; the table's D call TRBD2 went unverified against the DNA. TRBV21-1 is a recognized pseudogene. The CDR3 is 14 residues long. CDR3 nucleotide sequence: TGTGCCAGCAGCAAGGGACTAGCGGGAGTCGAGCAGTACTTC. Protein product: CASSKGLAGVEQYF.

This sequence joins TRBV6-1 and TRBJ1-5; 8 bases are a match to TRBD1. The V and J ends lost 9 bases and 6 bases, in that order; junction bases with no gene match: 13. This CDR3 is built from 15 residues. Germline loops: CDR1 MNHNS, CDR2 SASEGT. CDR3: CARRGQGTLRQPQHF. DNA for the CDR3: TGTGCCAGGCGAGGACAGGGAACTTTACGTCAGCCCCAGCATTTT.

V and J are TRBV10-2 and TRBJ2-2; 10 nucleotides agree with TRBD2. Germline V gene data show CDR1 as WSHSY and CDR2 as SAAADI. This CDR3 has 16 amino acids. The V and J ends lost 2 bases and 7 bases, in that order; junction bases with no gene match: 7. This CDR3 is CASSEMSGRAVGELFF. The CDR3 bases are TGCGCCAGCAGTGAGATGAGCGGGAGGGCCGTCGGGGAGCTGTTTTTT.

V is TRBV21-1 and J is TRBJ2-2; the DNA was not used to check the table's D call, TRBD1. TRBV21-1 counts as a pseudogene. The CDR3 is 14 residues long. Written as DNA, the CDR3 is TGTGCCAGCAGCAAATACAGACCCACCGGGGAGCTGTTTTTT. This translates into CASSKYRPTGELFF.

The CDR3 DNA reads as TGCGCCAGCAGTCAGGGCAGGGGGAGAGCCAAAAACATTCAGTACTTC. The encoded protein is CASSQGRGRAKNIQYF. The chain employs TRBV23-1 and TRBJ2-4; TRBD1 matches 7 bases. TRBV23-1 is marked as an open reading frame, function uncertain. V gave up 3 bases and J gave up 0 bases; unmatched junction bases: 5. The CDR3 has 16 residues.

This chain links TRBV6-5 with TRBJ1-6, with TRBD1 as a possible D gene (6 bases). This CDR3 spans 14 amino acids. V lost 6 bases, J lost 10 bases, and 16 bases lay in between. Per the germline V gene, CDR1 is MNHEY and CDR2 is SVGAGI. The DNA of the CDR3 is TGTGCCAGCAGACCCAGGGGTTGGGGATCACCCCTCCACTTT. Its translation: CASRPRGWGSPLHF.

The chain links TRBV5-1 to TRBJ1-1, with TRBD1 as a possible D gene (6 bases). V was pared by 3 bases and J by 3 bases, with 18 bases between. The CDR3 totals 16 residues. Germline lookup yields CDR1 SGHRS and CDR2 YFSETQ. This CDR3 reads CASSSRTDPFYTEAFF. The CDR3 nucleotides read TGCGCCAGCAGCTCCCGGACAGATCCCTTCTACACTGAAGCTTTCTTT.

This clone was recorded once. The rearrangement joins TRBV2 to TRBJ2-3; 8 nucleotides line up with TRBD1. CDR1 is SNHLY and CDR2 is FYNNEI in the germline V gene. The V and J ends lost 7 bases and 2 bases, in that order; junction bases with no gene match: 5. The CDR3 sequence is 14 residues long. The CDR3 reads CASNRRGHTDTQYF. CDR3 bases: TGTGCCAGCAACCGCAGGGGGCACACAGATACGCAGTATTTT.

The CDR3: CASSAAGTVSGYTF. The CDR3 coding sequence is TGTGCCAGCAGCGCTGCCGGGACAGTTTCTGGCTACACCTTC. The gene calls are TRBV7-9 and TRBJ1-2, with 7 bases identical to TRBD1. This CDR3 is 14 amino acids long. Germline V gene lookup returns CDR1 SEHNR and CDR2 FQNEAQ (reference sequence). V shed 5 bases and J 7 bases; nucleotides not matched to a gene: 10.

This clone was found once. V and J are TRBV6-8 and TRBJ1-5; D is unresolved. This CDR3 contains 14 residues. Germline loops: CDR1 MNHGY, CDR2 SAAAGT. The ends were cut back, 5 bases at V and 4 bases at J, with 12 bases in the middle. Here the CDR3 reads CASSTYQANQPQHF. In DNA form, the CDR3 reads TGTGCCAGCAGTACATACCAGGCAAATCAGCCCCAGCATTTT.